This T cell receptor (beta chain) is drawn from a study of cytomegalovirus exposure and HLA in healthy donors. Study-level results: A reported reduction in N-insertions relative to the 666-donor mean was seen in an Asian-associated ancestry cluster in a later analysis. Donors were assumed by presence/absence analyses to have roughly uniform sequencing depth. The availability of immune exposure information extended only to CMV serostatus.

PCR amplification relied on 60 Vbeta primers (plus 13 Jbeta primers). Data came from immunoSEQ multiplex PCR; TCRdb stores just in-frame clones and leaves some out. The table lists approximately 130,000 clones, 82% of them singletons, with 1.5% in the top ten. Germline CDR1 is MNHEY and CDR2 is SVGAGI. CDR3 size: 15 residues. Trimming took 5 bases from V and 7 from J; bases not matched to a gene: 7. About this clone: The antigen is unknown.

Sequencing was done on a sample of PBMCs. The sequence came from a woman under 30 in good health and CMV-seronegative. This rearrangement joins TRBV6-5 to TRBJ1-5; the match to TRBD1 covers 11 bases. CDR3 bases: TGTGCCAGCAGTCGTACCGGGACAGGGGGGCAGCCCCAGCATTTT. Translated: CASSRTGTGGQPQHF.